The clone carrying this T cell receptor beta chain was observed a few times. This entry is derived from a study of blood T cells in healthy people across ages. A second PCR, run for about 6 to 11 cycles, used a sample-barcoded 5' primer plus a J-beta primer mix. TCRdb ran MiXCR on the 5' RACE reads and lists one entry per CDR3 protein. The sample has approximately 900,000 distinct CDR3 sequences; around 48% are singletons. This CDR3 comprises 17 residues. The J segment lost 5 bases and the V segment lost 4 bases, leaving 9 bases of the junction unmatched. The germline CDR1 and CDR2 sequences are SGHRS and YFSETQ.

The source of this sequence is a young man in good health. Input material: blood. The rearrangement uses TRBV5-1 and TRBJ2-3; 14 bases are a match to TRBD2. The CDR3 sequence is CASSTGTSGGHRDTQYF. The CDR3 nucleotides read TGCGCCAGCAGCACCGGGACTAGCGGGGGCCACAGAGATACGCAGTATTTT.